One sample yielded the 11 T cell receptor beta chains listed below, sequenced in a study of T cell responses to AZD1222 COVID-19 vaccine. The method was immunoSEQ multiplex PCR; TCRdb's version includes in-frame clones alone and lacks a portion of them. The sample records about 100,000 clones, nearly 95% being singletons. The specimen comprised peripheral blood, sampled on day 0 of AZD1222 vaccination. These receptors all stem from an adult in good health.

This chain connects TRBV5-1 to TRBJ2-1; D gene unclear. The CDR3 has 13 residues. V gave up 4 bases and J gave up 5 bases, with 10 bases separating them. Germline V gene data show CDR1 as SGHRS and CDR2 as YFSETQ. This chain's CDR3 is CASSHNAHNEQFF. The CDR3, as DNA: TGCGCCAGCAGCCACAACGCTCACAATGAGCAGTTCTTC.

The V and J genes are TRBV4-1 and TRBJ2-3; D uncertain. Looked up from germline, CDR1 is MGHRA and CDR2 is YSYEKL. The CDR3 is 14 amino acids. The V end was cut by 3 bases, the J end by 4 bases, with 11 bases between. CDR3 nucleotides: TGCGCCAGCAGCCAGACGTGGGATCCAGATACGCAGTATTTT. Its protein product is CASSQTWDPDTQYF.

This clone was detected only once. The chain employs TRBV19 and TRBJ2-5; D is possibly TRBD2 (6 bases). The germline V gene encodes CDR1 LNHDA and CDR2 SQIVND (reference sequence). V shed 1 base and J shed 4 bases, with 13 bases lying between them. The CDR3 contains 15 residues. The CDR3: CASSIGGGKTETQYF. CDR3 nucleotide sequence: TGTGCCAGTAGTATAGGTGGGGGGAAGACAGAGACCCAGTACTTC.

This sequence joins TRBV4-1 and TRBJ2-3; 8 nucleotides align to TRBD2. Per the germline V gene, CDR1 is MGHRA and CDR2 is YSYEKL. The CDR3 extends over 16 amino acids. With 3 bases clipped from V and 2 bases from J, the junction kept 7 bases outside the gene matches. The CDR3 loop is CASSQSLAVHTDTQYF. CDR3 DNA: TGCGCCAGCAGCCAGTCACTAGCGGTCCACACAGATACGCAGTATTTT.

This chain uses TRBV28 with TRBJ2-1, with 7 bases identical to TRBD2. From germline, CDR1 is MDHEN and CDR2 SYDVKM. The CDR3 contains 16 residues. V shed 7 bases and J 6 bases; nucleotides not matched to a gene: 15. This CDR3 is CASKVSTRERGNEQFF. Here the CDR3 DNA reads TGTGCCAGCAAAGTTTCCACGCGGGAGAGGGGCAATGAGCAGTTCTTC.

Note on this clone: Other DNA sequences in the same sample also yield this CDR3. This sequence joins TRBV27 and TRBJ1-1; a possible D gene is TRBD1 (6 bases). Germline V gives CDR1 MNHEY, CDR2 SMNVEV (reference sequence). Trimming shortened V by 2 bases and J by 5 bases, and 9 bases separated the two germline ends. The CDR3 totals 13 residues. Written as DNA, the CDR3 is TGTGCCAGCAGTTTAGGGGGCGCGACTGAAGCTTTCTTT. Translated: CASSLGGATEAFF.

CDR3 sequence reads: CSASSGRWNQPQHF. As DNA, the CDR3 is TGCAGTGCTAGTTCGGGCCGATGGAATCAGCCCCAGCATTTT. This chain links TRBV20-1 with TRBJ1-5; no reliable D call. V shed 3 bases and J shed 4 bases, with 13 bases lying between them. The CDR3 runs 14 residues. Germline assignment: CDR1 DFQATT and CDR2 SNEGSKA (reference sequence).

J is TRBJ2-3 and V is TRBV3-1 (or the pseudogene TRBV3-2), with D unclear. This CDR3 has 13 amino acids. V lost 3 bases and J 2 bases, leaving 6 bases between the germline ends. CDR1 and CDR2 from the germline V gene are LGHDT and YNNKEL (reference sequence). CDR3 coding DNA: TGTGCCAGCAGCCAGGGCGACACAGATACGCAGTATTTT. As protein: CASSQGDTDTQYF.

A note on this clone: Its ends do not fully match the called genes, so a read error is possible. V usage is TRBV28 and J usage is TRBJ1-2, with 7 bases aligning to TRBD1. Germline CDR1 is MDHEN and CDR2 is SYDVKM. The CDR3 runs to 11 residues. In DNA, the CDR3 is TGTGCCACAACCGGGACAGAGGGCATATTTTTC. It specifies CATTGTEGIFF.

The rearrangement uses TRBV29-1 and TRBJ1-1; D is undetermined. Germline V gene sequence: CDR1 SQVTM, CDR2 ANQGSEA. The CDR3 runs 8 residues. Trimming left V 5 bases short and J 5 bases short, with 0 bases between. DNA for the CDR3: TGCAGCGTTACTGAAGCTTTCTTT. Translated, it gives CSVTEAFF.

The genes are TRBV18 and TRBJ1-5; D is uncertain. The V end was cut by 8 bases, the J end by 2 bases, with 22 bases between. Looked up from germline, CDR1 is KGHSH and CDR2 is LQKENI. There are 17 residues in the CDR3. The CDR3 here is CASPLGSAASGNQPQHF. CDR3 nucleotide sequence: TGTGCCAGCCCGCTTGGCTCCGCCGCCAGTGGCAATCAGCCCCAGCATTTT.